This passage covers 27 T cell receptor beta chains from one sample sequenced in a study of regulatory T cells in long-lasting Graves disease. Assembly of TCR beta libraries relied on iRepertoire HTBI primers together with Arm-PCR of CDR3 regions. TCRdb passed the multiplex PCR reads through MiXCR, listing each CDR3 protein once. The repertoire holds 450,000 to 600,000 distinct CDR3 sequences, with approximately 15% as singletons. Regarding time point: newly diagnosed GD, antithyroid drugs for less than 3 months. Scientists built the TCR library using RNA that was extracted from PBMCs. A further study also used this sample, focusing on T cells in Graves' hyperthyroidism and ophthalmopathy.

The material was peripheral blood mononuclear cells (PBMCs), obtained at new diagnosis, from a patient treated with antithyroid drugs. The source is a man aged 25 to 45 with Graves disease.

This clonotype came up a few times. The rearrangement uses TRBV9 and TRBJ2-1; no reliable D call. CDR1 and CDR2 from the germline V gene are SGDLS and YYNGEE. V was cut by 3 bases and J by 5 bases, with 12 bases left in between. This CDR3 contains 14 residues. This CDR3 is CASSARSPNNEQFF. The CDR3, as DNA: TGTGCCAGCAGCGCCCGGAGCCCTAACAATGAGCAGTTCTTC.

The chain recombines TRBV20-1 with TRBJ2-3; D unclear. The DNA end lines up better with TRBJ2-7; the J call may be wrong. Germline V gives CDR1 DFQATT, CDR2 SNEGSKA (reference sequence). The CDR3 contains 12 residues. CDR3 in DNA: TGCAGTGCTGGGCCCACCTGCAATGAGCAGTACTTC. This gives the protein CSAGPTCNEQYF.

V usage is TRBV6-1 and J usage is TRBJ1-2, with a possible D match to TRBD1 (5 bases). The CDR3 has 15 amino acids. Germline CDR1 MNHNS, CDR2 SASEGT. Trimming took off 10 bases at V and 6 bases at J, with 24 bases between the two ends. For the CDR3, the DNA is TGTGCCACCAGGACCTCAGGGATTACATCCGATGGCTACACCTTC. This gives the protein CATRTSGITSDGYTF.

In this sample, this clonotype turned up many times. The rearrangement uses TRBV18 and TRBJ1-1; D gene unclear. Trimming shortened V by 3 bases and J by 1 base, and 6 bases separated the two germline ends. Per germline, CDR1 KGHSH and CDR2 LQKENI. The CDR3 loop spans 13 amino acids. The CDR3, as DNA: TGTGCCAGCTCACCGCAGGAGAACACTGAAGCTTTCTTT. Translating gives CASSPQENTEAFF.

DNA of the CDR3: TGTGCCAGCAGCGCTCGGACAGGGCCAACTAATGAAAAACTGTTTTTT. Its translation is CASSARTGPTNEKLFF. The chain links TRBV11-2 to TRBJ1-4; 8 bases line up with TRBD1. This CDR3 is 16 amino acids long. Germline V lookup: CDR1 SGHAT, CDR2 FQNNGV. Trimming at V came to 5 bases and at J to 0 bases, leaving 5 bases not matched to a gene.

This clonotype occurred many times. The V gene is TRBV13, the J gene TRBJ2-1; D gene unclear. Germline V gene lookup returns CDR1 PRHDT and CDR2 FYEKMQ (reference sequence). With 0 bases removed from V and 0 bases from J, the gap between germline ends came to 9 bases. The CDR3 extends over 16 amino acids. DNA for the CDR3: TGTGCCAGCAGCTTAGGACTATTGAGCTCCTACAATGAGCAGTTCTTC. Translating gives CASSLGLLSSYNEQFF.

About this clonotype itself: This may be a read error: a much more frequent sequence differs by one nucleotide. The chain employs TRBV27 and TRBJ2-4, with TRBD1 identical over 9 bases. V was clipped by 6 bases and J by 3 bases; unmatched bases: 3. The CDR3 runs to 14 residues. Germline CDR1 is MNHEY and CDR2 is SMNVEV (reference sequence). CDR3 region: CASRWTGDKNIQYF. The CDR3 nucleotides are TGTGCCAGCAGATGGACAGGGGACAAAAACATTCAGTACTTC.

The chain combines TRBV9 with TRBJ1-4; D unclear. The V gene lost 2 bases and the J gene lost 8 bases, with 16 bases spanning the gap. CDR1 and CDR2 from the germline V gene are SGDLS and YYNGEE. This CDR3 has 15 residues. CDR3 protein: CASSVAGMPGEKLFF. Written as DNA, the CDR3 is TGTGCCAGCAGCGTCGCCGGGATGCCCGGGGAAAAACTGTTTTTT.

This clonotype was counted at least ten times. The chain has TRBV11-2 and TRBJ2-1; the D gene is possibly TRBD2 (5 bases). This CDR3 is built from 12 residues. The V gene's germline CDR1 is SGHAT and CDR2 FQNNGV. Deletions cut 2 bases from V and 10 bases from J, with 9 bases between. The CDR3 sequence: CASSLMGEEQFF. CDR3 DNA sequence: TGTGCCAGCAGCTTAATGGGAGAGGAGCAGTTCTTC.

This clonotype showed up many times. The chain uses TRBV2 and TRBJ2-4; tentatively, D is TRBD1 or TRBD2 (6 bases each). Germline CDR1 and CDR2: SNHLY and FYNNEI. The CDR3 has 13 residues. Trimming left V 5 bases short and J 4 bases short, with 9 bases between. The CDR3 is CASSRGLKNIQYF. CDR3 sequence (DNA): TGTGCCAGCAGTCGGGGGCTAAAAAACATTCAGTACTTC.

This clonotype has at least ten counts. DNA for the CDR3: TGTGCCAGCAGTTTAGGACTAGTCGGCTCCTACGAGCAGTACTTC. As protein: CASSLGLVGSYEQYF. The chain couples TRBV12-3 or TRBV12-4 to TRBJ2-7; the D gene is possibly TRBD2 (6 bases). Trimming pared 1 base from V and 0 bases from J, leaving 10 bases between. The CDR3 totals 15 residues.

This clonotype was found many times. The rearrangement joins TRBV29-1 to TRBJ1-1; D gene ambiguous. The V gene lost 0 bases and the J gene lost 3 bases, with 14 bases spanning the gap. Germline values: CDR1 SQVTM, CDR2 ANQGSEA. The CDR3 extends over 15 amino acids. The CDR3 coding sequence is TGCAGCGTTGAAGAATGGCGGCTATCGTACACTGAAGCTTTCTTT. The encoded protein is CSVEEWRLSYTEAFF.

This clonotype was observed a handful of times. V gene TRBV7-2 combines with J gene TRBJ2-5; the match to TRBD2 covers 7 bases. CDR3 size: 16 residues. V lost 1 base and J lost 7; bases outside the gene matches: 12. Germline CDR1 reads SGHTA; CDR2 reads FQGNSA. The CDR3 here is CASSLDGTAGVGTQYF. CDR3 DNA: TGTGCCAGCAGCTTAGACGGGACGGCGGGGGTCGGGACCCAGTACTTC.

This clonotype was recorded a few times. The chain uses TRBV19 and TRBJ1-1; D not certain. The V end was cut by 3 bases, the J end by 4 bases, with 12 bases between. CDR1 LNHDA and CDR2 SQIVND come from the germline V gene (reference sequence). CDR3 length equals 14 residues. Here the CDR3 reads CASSIVAGGTEAFF. CDR3 nucleotides: TGTGCCAGTAGTATTGTAGCAGGTGGCACTGAAGCTTTCTTT.

By share, this clonotype counts as large (0.1 to 1%). The J gene is TRBJ2-5, the V gene TRBV11-2, with D perhaps matching TRBD2 (5 bases). This CDR3 is 13 amino acids long. In germline, CDR1 is SGHAT, CDR2 FQNNGV. Between the trimmed V and J ends, which lost 8 bases and 5 bases, there was a span of 15 bases. In DNA form, the CDR3 reads TGTGCCAGCTCAGAGGGTGGAACGGAGACCCAGTACTTC. This sequence encodes CASSEGGTETQYF. Full variable domain (remainder filled in from reference TRBV11-2 and TRBJ2-5): EAGVAQSPRYKIIEKRQSVAFWCNPISGHATLYWYQQILGQGPKLLIQFQNNGVVDDSQLPKDRFSAERLKGVDSTLKIQPAKLEDSAVYLCASSEGGTETQYFGPGTRLLVL.

This clonotype appeared many times. The chain employs TRBV7-9 and TRBJ2-2, with D possibly TRBD1 on 6 matching bases. This CDR3 region has 14 residues. Trimming removed 7 bases from V and 6 bases from J, with 15 bases in between. Germline CDR1 reads SEHNR; CDR2 reads FQNEAQ (reference sequence). This chain's CDR3 is CASTGQSRAGELFF. For the CDR3, the DNA is TGTGCCAGCACCGGACAGTCCCGGGCCGGGGAGCTGTTTTTT.

Note on this clonotype: Being one base from a much bigger clone, this may be a read error. The chain carries TRBV12-3 or TRBV12-4 and TRBJ2-7, with 10 bases that match TRBD2. The ends lost 5 bases at V and 7 bases at J; junction bases unmatched: 5. The CDR3 sequence is 13 residues long. This chain's CDR3 is CASSLGTSAEQYF. CDR3 bases: TGTGCCAGCAGTCTGGGGACTAGCGCTGAGCAGTACTTC.

This clonotype was counted ten times or more. The gene calls are TRBV12-3 or TRBV12-4 and TRBJ2-6; 7 bases fit TRBD1. The CDR3 is 16 residues long. The J segment lost 0 bases and the V segment lost 3 bases, leaving 2 bases of the junction unmatched. Here the CDR3 DNA reads TGTGCCAGCAGTTTGGGACAGTTCTCTGGGGCCAACGTCCTGACTTTC. This encodes CASSLGQFSGANVLTF.

This clonotype was detected only a few times. The conserved phenylalanine or tryptophan is not found at the CDR3 terminus, so this likely reflects a read error. CDR3 sequence: CATSRVLGGTGELFL. The CDR3 coding sequence is TGTGCCACCAGCAGAGTCCTCGGAGGGACCGGGGAGCTGTTTCTT. This chain uses TRBV15 with TRBJ2-2; a possible D gene is TRBD2 (6 bases). CDR3 length equals 15 residues. The germline V and J ends were trimmed by 1 base and 5 bases, with 11 bases remaining between them. CDR1 LNHNV and CDR2 YYDKDF come from the germline V gene (reference sequence).

This clonotype came up many times. V gene TRBV5-1 combines with J gene TRBJ2-1, with 9 bases that match TRBD2. The J segment lost 14 bases and the V segment lost 0 bases, leaving 9 bases of the junction unmatched. CDR3 size: 14 residues. CDR1 is SGHRS, CDR2 YFSETQ, per germline. CDR3 bases: TGCGCCAGCAGCTTGGCAGCTAGCGGGAAGGGGGAGTTCTTC. It codes for CASSLAASGKGEFF.

Ten or more counts support this clonotype. The V gene is TRBV27, the J gene TRBJ2-3; maybe TRBD2 (5 bases). Trimming stripped 3 bases from V and 0 bases from J, with 10 bases between. The CDR3 is made up of 15 amino acids. Looked up from germline, CDR1 is MNHEY and CDR2 is SMNVEV (reference sequence). The CDR3 DNA reads TGTGCCAGCAGTTTTCGGAGGTTGAGCACAGATACGCAGTATTTT. It translates to CASSFRRLSTDTQYF.

This clonotype appeared a few times. V usage is TRBV5-6 and J usage is TRBJ2-5; tentative D call: TRBD1 (6 bases). Trimming took 4 bases from V and 1 from J, leaving 11 bases between them. The CDR3 is 14 amino acids. Germline assignment: CDR1 SGHDT and CDR2 YYEEEE. CDR3 coding DNA: TGTGCCAGCAGCGGGGGACAACTCCAAGAGACCCAGTACTTC. It codes for CASSGGQLQETQYF.

The table lists this clonotype with many counts. The chain links TRBV24-1 to TRBJ2-3; D is perhaps TRBD1 (5 bases). The CDR3 has 17 residues. The V and J ends lost 3 bases and 2 bases respectively, with 17 bases between them. Germline V gene sequence: CDR1 KGHDR, CDR2 SFDVKD. The CDR3 nucleotides read TGTGCCACCAGTGATCAGACAGTGGATGGGGCCACAGATACGCAGTATTTT. Translation gives CATSDQTVDGATDTQYF.

This clonotype has ten or more counts. The chain employs TRBV6-1 and TRBJ1-6; possible D gene TRBD1, 6 bases. Per the germline V gene, CDR1 is MNHNS and CDR2 is SASEGT. The CDR3 is 16 amino acids. Trimming removed 10 bases from V and 9 bases from J, with 25 bases in between. DNA for the CDR3: TGTGCCACTTCAGTCTACTGGACAGCTGAGAGTTCACCCCTCCACTTT. This translates into CATSVYWTAESSPLHF.

At least ten counts were recorded for this clonotype. The chain is built from TRBV10-1 and TRBJ2-5, with 10 positions matching TRBD2. V shed 3 bases, J shed 1 base, and the junction held 5 bases outside the gene matches. CDR1 and CDR2 (germline): WNHNN, SYGVQD (reference sequence). The CDR3 is 16 amino acids. Here the CDR3 reads CASSDGAGGAQETQYF. Written as DNA, the CDR3 is TGCGCCAGCAGTGACGGAGCGGGAGGGGCCCAAGAGACCCAGTACTTC.

This clonotype showed up many times. The chain has TRBV2 and TRBJ2-1; D gene ambiguous. The DNA end is more similar to TRBJ2-5, so the J call may be wrong. The CDR3 sequence is 14 residues long. Germline-derived CDR1 and CDR2 are SNHLY and FYNNEI. The CDR3 here is CASTPPDLQETQYF. The CDR3 DNA follows: TGTGCCAGCACCCCTCCAGACTTGCAAGAGACCCAGTACTTC.

This clonotype was detected many times. The chain employs TRBV6-2 or TRBV6-3 and TRBJ2-1; 9 bases match TRBD1. Germline CDR1 reads MNHEY; CDR2 reads SVGEGT. V dropped 7 bases and J dropped 6; count of bases not matched to a gene: 10. This CDR3 is built from 15 residues. CDR3 protein: CASTPAGQGTNEQFF. The CDR3 coding sequence is TGTGCCAGCACCCCAGCGGGACAGGGCACCAATGAGCAGTTCTTC.